The subject of this entry is one T cell receptor beta chain. Its target is unknown. Here immunoSEQ multiplex PCR was the method, and the copy in TCRdb shows in-frame clones only, minus some. The sample contains hundreds of thousands of clones, about 89% of which appear only once. The sample is drawn from a study of Ad26.COV2.S vaccination and SARS-CoV-2 variants. Study as a whole: Doses of Ad26.COV2.S were injected into muscle once or twice, 56 days apart.

Broader study findings: The breadth of spike-specific CD8+ and CD4+ T cell responses after vaccination was reportedly substantial.

Treatment indicated: 15 to 20 received Ad26.COV2.S at low or high dose, single or two shots; roughly 5 received placebo; per-sample allocation not given. On day 63 after the first injection, vaccine and placebo recipients gave samples. Within Boston, the person who donated was an adult of 18-55 years. This vaccine is an Ad26 vector that expresses the Wuhan-strain SARS-CoV-2 spike. This CDR3 has 13 amino acids. CDR1 is KGHSH, CDR2 LQKENI, per germline. The V end was cut by 6 bases, the J end by 1 base, with 9 bases between. The source is a person aged 18-65 years who received the Ad26.COV2.S COVID-19 vaccine or a placebo. The chain links TRBV18 to TRBJ2-5; D might be TRBD1 (6 bases). Here the sequenced sample was peripheral blood, taken in a trial of Ad26.COV2.S vaccine versus placebo. For the CDR3, the DNA is TGTGCCAGCTCCCAGGGGACCCAAGAGACCCAGTACTTC. Protein product: CASSQGTQETQYF.